This T cell receptor beta chain stems from a study of Graves' ophthalmopathy and Graves' hyperthyroidism. V lost 6 bases, J lost 0 bases, and 11 bases stayed unmatched. CDR1 and CDR2 from the germline V gene are SEHNR and FQNEAQ (reference sequence). CDR3 length: 17 amino acids. This clonotype showed up just a few times. The TCR beta CDR3 regions underwent amplification from RNA transcripts. First-round RT-PCR employed HTBI primers, with a second-round multiplex PCR after it. TCRdb re-analysed the multiplex PCR reads in MiXCR, keeping a single row per CDR3 protein. Seen here are about 740,000 distinct CDR3 sequences, about 44% observed once, and the top ten hold 35% to 55%. Lactation, pregnancy, uncontrolled infections and other autoimmune diseases were all grounds for excluding patients.

The specimen was peripheral blood. The chain links TRBV7-9 to TRBJ2-5; TRBD1 agrees at 9 bases. This receptor was obtained from an adult man with Graves' ophthalmopathy. DNA of the CDR3: TGTGCCAGCAGTTTCCCACCCTGGGACAGGGACCAAGAGACCCAGTACTTC. Amino acids: CASSFPPWDRDQETQYF.